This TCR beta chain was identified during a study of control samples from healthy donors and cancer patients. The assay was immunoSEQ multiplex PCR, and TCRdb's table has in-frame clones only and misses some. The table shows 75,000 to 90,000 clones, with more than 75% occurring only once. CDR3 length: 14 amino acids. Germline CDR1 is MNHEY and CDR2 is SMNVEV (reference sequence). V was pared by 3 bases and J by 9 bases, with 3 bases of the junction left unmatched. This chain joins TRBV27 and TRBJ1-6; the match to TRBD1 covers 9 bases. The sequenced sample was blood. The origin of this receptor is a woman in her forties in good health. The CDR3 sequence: CASSFGTGTSPLHF. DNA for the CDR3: TGTGCCAGCAGTTTTGGGACAGGGACTTCACCCCTCCACTTT.